The entry below describes one T cell receptor beta chain. No antigen is known for it. The authors cocultured the mixed lymphocyte reaction cells at 37 degrees C for 6 days. Germline assignment: CDR1 MNHNY and CDR2 SVGAGI (reference sequence). The CDR3 extends over 14 amino acids. V dropped 0 bases and J dropped 1 base, with 6 bases sitting between them. The sample is drawn from a study of siplizumab effects on memory and regulatory T cells. Overall study: The pairing of mixed lymphocyte reactions set siplizumab at roughly 1 ug/mL against the absence of drug.

Study-wide results and caveats: The study found that mappable alloreactive CD4+ clones averaged about 70% Treg-derived with siplizumab and about 26% in controls.

The repertoire was sequenced with immunoSEQ multiplex PCR; TCRdb's copy has only in-frame clones and lacks some. The table has 15,000 to 25,000 clones, 44% seen once; the top ten hold about 5.5%. This clonotype originated in a human donor in good health; the cells came from an allogeneic mixed lymphocyte reaction. Some clones in this sample may be carry-over from other donors' samples. Sample: CFSE-low (dividing) CD4+ T cells sorted from an allogeneic mixed lymphocyte reaction. The J gene is TRBJ1-1, the V gene TRBV6-6; D unresolved. The chain's CDR3 is CASSYSLKNTEAFF. In DNA form, the CDR3 reads TGTGCCAGCAGTTACTCTCTCAAGAACACTGAAGCTTTCTTT.